This T cell receptor beta chain was obtained from a study of blood T cell repertoires in COVID-19. On the study more broadly: From the United States, Italy and Spain came samples of acute and convalescent COVID-19. T cells, B-cell-depleted T cells, or PBMCs supplied cDNA or gDNA.

There are 15 residues in the CDR3. CDR1 and CDR2 from the germline V gene are SGHDT and YYEEEE. J lost 0 bases, V lost 6 bases, and 6 bases had no gene match. In the source study's methods: The assay estimated nucleated cells by amplifying reference gene primers. Data came from immunoSEQ multiplex PCR; TCRdb stores just in-frame clones and leaves some out. The D gene and trimming were derived from the DNA, and the V and J assignments and clone size from that table. The data show about 330,000 clones, with about 89% seen just once and under 7.5% held by the top ten. The sequenced material came from peripheral blood. The TCR was taken from a young man who had recovered from COVID-19. The chain employs TRBV5-6 and TRBJ2-7; 10 bases match TRBD1. The CDR3 coding sequence is TGTGCCAGCACCGGGACAGGGGAGTTCTCCTACGAGCAGTACTTC. It yields the protein CASTGTGEFSYEQYF.